This entry is about one T cell receptor beta chain. This receptor's antigen is unknown. Per-nucleotide qualities are absent, and no much larger clonotype sits a single base away. This sample includes further DNA sequences coding for the same CDR3. The CDR3 has 12 amino acids, counting the end cysteine and phenylalanine. Only the CDR3 portion is preserved as DNA: 36 bases, with reading frame beginning at the first base. The germline V end is reduced by 2 bases and the J end by 7 bases; junction bases left unmatched: 5. CDR1 GTSNPN and CDR2 SVGIG were looked up in the germline V gene (reference sequence). The data were obtained in a study of blood T cell repertoires in COVID-19 (dated by TCRdb to 2019 to 2021). As for the study more broadly: The collaborator samples originated in the United States, Italy and Spain and spanned the acute and convalescent phases of COVID-19. The dataset comprised deeply sampled blood TCRbeta repertoires from subjects exposed to, actively infected with, or recovered from COVID-19. The material from the prospective study consisted of cDNA or gDNA derived from T cells, B-cell-depleted T cells, or PBMCs. The repertoires were released in a freely available public database intended as a resource for research on the immune response to SARS-CoV-2. HLA class I and class II types, where available, came from metadata supplied by the sample provider rather than from assay-based typing. The samples were drawn from two sources: the first 160 participants of the ongoing ImmuneRACE study, and 1,254 subjects contributed by 6 global collaborators. A de-identified subject ID, COVID-19 status, age in years and sex were almost always included in the sample metadata. Results the study describes overall, beyond this receptor: Clinical and demographic metadata were provided uncurated, with the amount varying by source and participant.

TCRbeta CDR3 regions were amplified from genomic DNA using the immunoSEQ Assay, a bias-controlled multiplex PCR. The authors processed their data as follows. Nucleated cell counts per sample were estimated from amplification of reference gene primers within the assay. To quantify the absolute abundance of each unique TCRbeta CDR3 rearrangement, sequence reads were collapsed and filtered. Productive Simpson clonality was computed per sample as the square root of Simpson's diversity index over productive rearrangements. In its TCRdb copy, this immuneACCESS table keeps in-frame sequences only and misses some clones. Where compared with another copy, unresolved V genes explain less than half of these, and the others have no known cause. The V and J calls and clone size come from that table; D and trimming were worked out from the DNA. This sample gives around 37,000 clones in total; 70% to 90% of them show up just once. The ten largest clonotypes hold approximately 2.4% of the sample.

Collaborating institutions collected whole blood in K2EDTA tubes following their own protocols. For TCRbeta analysis, collaborators shipped samples in one of three forms: frozen whole blood, isolated PBMCs, or DNA extracted from either of those sample types. Sequences were obtained from peripheral blood. This TCR was recovered from a human donor in a cohort sampled during active COVID-19. This chain joins TRBV30 to TRBJ2-7, and 7 junction bases match TRBD1. The CDR3 amino acid sequence is: CAWSLGQDEQYF. Here is the DNA: TGTGCCTGGAGTCTCGGACAGGATGAGCAGTACTTC.